Given below is one T cell receptor beta chain in context. The data are from a study of blood T cell repertoires in COVID-19. Overall study context: PBMCs, B-cell-depleted T cells, or T cells were the source of the cDNA or gDNA that made up the material.

The CDR3 consists of 13 residues. CDR1 SGHTA and CDR2 FQGNSA come from the germline V gene. V was clipped by 5 bases and J by 3 bases; unmatched bases: 2. Clones were read by immunoSEQ multiplex PCR, and TCRdb kept only the in-frame ones, dropping some. The table lists roughly 190,000 clones, just under 85% of them singletons. V and J are TRBV7-2 and TRBJ2-5, with 8 positions matching TRBD1. This sequence was found in a woman between 70 and 85 years old with active or convalescent COVID-19. The specimen was peripheral blood. The CDR3 is CASSPTGEETQYF. The CDR3 nucleotides read TGTGCCAGCAGCCCGACAGGGGAAGAGACCCAGTACTTC.